What follows is one TCR beta chain and its context. Its antigen remains unknown. Time point defined: pretreatment peripheral blood. V lost 3 bases, J lost 1 base, and 6 bases lay in between. CDR3 length: 13 residues. Germline loops: CDR1 MDHEN, CDR2 SYDVKM. This record comes from a study of PD-L1 blockade in urothelial cancer. Study-wide background: The patients' atezolizumab therapy, 1,200 mg intravenously every 3 weeks, started in the mid-2010s. Study-level results: Clonality of blood TCR below the median before treatment predicted better survival.

TCRdb keeps only in-frame clones here, not all; method: immunoSEQ multiplex PCR. The sample comprises roughly 91,000 clones, more than 70% of which are singletons, and approximately 14% rests with the top ten. This specimen was PBMCs, taken around atezolizumab (anti-PD-L1) treatment. The sequence came from a man in his fifties or sixties with urothelial cancer. The chain has TRBV28 and TRBJ2-5; D remains unclear. This chain's CDR3 is CASSFDTQETQYF. The CDR3 DNA reads as TGTGCCAGCAGTTTTGACACCCAAGAGACCCAGTACTTC.